This TCR beta chain was obtained from a study of human T cells and chemical hapten exposure. Study as a whole: Donors were sensitized with 2% DPC on the upper inner arm.

TCRdb ran MiXCR on the RACE reads and lists one entry per CDR3 protein. In the table there are under 200,000 distinct CDR3 sequences, approximately 30% of which are singletons. Time point in this sample: patch test 3, about 24 weeks after DPC sensitization. Treatment defined: therapeutic diphenylcyclopropenone sensitization with weekly scalp DPC. Alopecia patients between 18 and 70 years old and suitable for DPC were used as donors. Before extraction, the whole blood was not fractionated, and total RNA was taken from it. The CDR3 length is 14 residues. Per the germline V gene, CDR1 is LGHNA and CDR2 is YSLEER. J lost 3 bases, V lost 4 bases, and 3 bases had no gene match.

The rearrangement uses TRBV4-3 and TRBJ2-1, with 7 positions matching TRBD2. The receptor comes from a young woman with alopecia areata. Some clones in this sample may be carry-over from other donors' samples. This sample comprised whole blood, obtained in connection with sensitization to the hapten diphenylcyclopropenone (DPC). CDR3 amino acids: CASSPSGVYNEQFF. CDR3 DNA: TGCGCCAGCAGCCCTAGCGGAGTCTACAATGAGCAGTTCTTC.